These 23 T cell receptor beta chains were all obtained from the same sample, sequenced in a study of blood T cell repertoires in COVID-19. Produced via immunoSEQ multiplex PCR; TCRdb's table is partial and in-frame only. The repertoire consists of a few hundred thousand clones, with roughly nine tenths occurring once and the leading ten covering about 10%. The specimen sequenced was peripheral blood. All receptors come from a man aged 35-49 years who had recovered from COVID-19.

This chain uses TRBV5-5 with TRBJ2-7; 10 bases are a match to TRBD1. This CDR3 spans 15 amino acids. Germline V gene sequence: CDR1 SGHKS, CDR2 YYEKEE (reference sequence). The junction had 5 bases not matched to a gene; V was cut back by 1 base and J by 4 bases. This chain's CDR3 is CASSLLGQGVYEQYF. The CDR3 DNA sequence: TGTGCCAGCAGCTTGTTAGGACAGGGGGTTTACGAGCAGTACTTC.

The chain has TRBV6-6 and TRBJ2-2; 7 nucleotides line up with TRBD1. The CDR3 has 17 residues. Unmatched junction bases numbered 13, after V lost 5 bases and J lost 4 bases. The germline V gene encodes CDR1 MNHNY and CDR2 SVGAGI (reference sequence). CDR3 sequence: CASSPVRGTTATGELFF. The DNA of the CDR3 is TGTGCCAGCAGTCCCGTCAGGGGGACGACCGCCACCGGGGAGCTGTTTTTT.

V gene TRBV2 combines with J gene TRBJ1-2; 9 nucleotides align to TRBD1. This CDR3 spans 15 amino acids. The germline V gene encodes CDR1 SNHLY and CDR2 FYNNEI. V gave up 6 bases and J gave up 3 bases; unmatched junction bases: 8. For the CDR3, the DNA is TGTGCCAGCAGAGACGTGGGACAGGGATACTATGGCTACACCTTC. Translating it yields CASRDVGQGYYGYTF.

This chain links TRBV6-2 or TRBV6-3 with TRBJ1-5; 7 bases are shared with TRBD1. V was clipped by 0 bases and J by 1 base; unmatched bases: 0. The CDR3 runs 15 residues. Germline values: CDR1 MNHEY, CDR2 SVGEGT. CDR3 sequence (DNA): TGTGCCAGCAGTTACTCAGGGGGCAGCAATCAGCCCCAGCATTTT. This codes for CASSYSGGSNQPQHF.

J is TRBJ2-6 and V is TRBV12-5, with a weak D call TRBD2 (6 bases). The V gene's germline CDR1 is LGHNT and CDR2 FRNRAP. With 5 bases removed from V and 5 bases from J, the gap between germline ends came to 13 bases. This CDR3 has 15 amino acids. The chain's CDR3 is CASGPGVGWANVLTF. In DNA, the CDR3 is TGTGCTAGTGGTCCGGGGGTGGGGTGGGCCAACGTCCTGACTTTC.

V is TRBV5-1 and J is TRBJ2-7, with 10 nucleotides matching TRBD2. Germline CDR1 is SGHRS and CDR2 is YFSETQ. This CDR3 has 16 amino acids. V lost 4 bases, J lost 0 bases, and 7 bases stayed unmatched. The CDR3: CASSPVASGSSYEQYF. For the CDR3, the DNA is TGCGCCAGCAGCCCGGTGGCTAGCGGGAGCTCCTACGAGCAGTACTTC.

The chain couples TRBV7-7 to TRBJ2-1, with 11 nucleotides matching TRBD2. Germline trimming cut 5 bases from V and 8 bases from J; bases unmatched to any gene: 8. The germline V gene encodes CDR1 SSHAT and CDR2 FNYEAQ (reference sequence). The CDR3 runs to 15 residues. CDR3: CASSRSGGAIDEQFF. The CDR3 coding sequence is TGTGCCAGCAGCCGTAGCGGGGGGGCTATAGATGAGCAGTTCTTC.

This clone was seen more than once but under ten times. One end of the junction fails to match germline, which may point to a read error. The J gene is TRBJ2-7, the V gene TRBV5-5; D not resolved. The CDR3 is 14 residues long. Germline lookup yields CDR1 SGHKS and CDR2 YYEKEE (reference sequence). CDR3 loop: CASSLVARSSEQYF. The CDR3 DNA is TGTGCCAGCAGCTTGGTAGCTAGGTCCTCCGAGCAGTACTTC.

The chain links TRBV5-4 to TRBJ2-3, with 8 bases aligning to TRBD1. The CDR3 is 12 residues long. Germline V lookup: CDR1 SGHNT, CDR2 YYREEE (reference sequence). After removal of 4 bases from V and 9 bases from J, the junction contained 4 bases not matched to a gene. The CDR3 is CASSLDRVTQYF. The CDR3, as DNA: TGTGCCAGCAGCCTGGACAGGGTGACGCAGTATTTT.

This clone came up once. DNA of the CDR3: TGTGCCAGCACAACGGGGAGTACAGATACGCAGTATTTT. Translating it yields CASTTGSTDTQYF. This chain links TRBV7-9 with TRBJ2-3; D possibly corresponds to TRBD2 (5 bases). The germline V gene encodes CDR1 SEHNR and CDR2 FQNEAQ (reference sequence). This CDR3 has 13 amino acids. The V and J ends lost 7 bases and 3 bases respectively, with 11 bases between them.

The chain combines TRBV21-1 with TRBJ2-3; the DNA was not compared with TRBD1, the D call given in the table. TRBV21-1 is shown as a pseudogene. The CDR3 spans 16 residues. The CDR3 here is CASSKQEQGLIDTQYF. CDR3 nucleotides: TGTGCCAGCAGCAAACAGGAGCAGGGGCTCATAGATACGCAGTATTTT.

CDR3 loop: CASSRDRGAYGYTF. The DNA for the CDR3 is TGCGCCAGCAGCCGGGACAGGGGGGCCTATGGCTACACCTTC. The J gene is TRBJ1-2, the V gene TRBV5-1; 11 nucleotides match TRBD1. The CDR3 is made up of 14 amino acids. The J segment lost 4 bases and the V segment lost 4 bases, leaving 3 bases of the junction unmatched. Germline V lookup: CDR1 SGHRS, CDR2 YFSETQ. The whole variable domain, filled in from reference TRBV5-1 and TRBJ1-2, reads KAGVTQTPRYLIKTRGQQVTLSCSPISGHRSVSWYQQTPGQGLQFLFEYFSETQRNKGNFPGRFSGRQFSNSRSEMNVSTLELGDSALYLCASSRDRGAYGYTFGSGTRLTVV.

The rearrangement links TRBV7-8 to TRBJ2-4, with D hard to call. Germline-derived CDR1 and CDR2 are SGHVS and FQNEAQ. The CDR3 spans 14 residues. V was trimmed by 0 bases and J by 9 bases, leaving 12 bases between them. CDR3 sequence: CASSLARSRSIQYF. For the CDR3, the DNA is TGTGCCAGCAGCTTAGCGAGAAGCCGGAGCATTCAGTACTTC.

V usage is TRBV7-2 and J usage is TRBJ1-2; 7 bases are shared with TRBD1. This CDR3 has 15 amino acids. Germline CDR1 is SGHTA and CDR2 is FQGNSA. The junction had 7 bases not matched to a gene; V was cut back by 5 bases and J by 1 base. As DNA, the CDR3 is TGTGCCAGCAGCCCCACGGGACAGCTTAACTATGGCTACACCTTC. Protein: CASSPTGQLNYGYTF.

Written as DNA, the CDR3 is TGTGCCAGCAGCTTAGATCGGGGTCTTACCTACGAGCAGTACTTC. Protein product: CASSLDRGLTYEQYF. V and J are TRBV7-8 and TRBJ2-7, with a weak D call TRBD2 (5 bases). The CDR3 contains 15 residues. V lost 1 base, J lost 2 bases, and 12 bases lay in between. From germline, CDR1 is SGHVS and CDR2 FQNEAQ.

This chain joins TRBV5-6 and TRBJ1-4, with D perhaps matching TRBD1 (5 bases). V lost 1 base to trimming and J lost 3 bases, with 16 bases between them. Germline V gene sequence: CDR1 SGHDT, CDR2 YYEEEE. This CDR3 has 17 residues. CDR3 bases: TGTGCCAGCAGCTTGTTAATCCAGGGAGGGCCTAATGAAAAACTGTTTTTT. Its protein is CASSLLIQGGPNEKLFF.

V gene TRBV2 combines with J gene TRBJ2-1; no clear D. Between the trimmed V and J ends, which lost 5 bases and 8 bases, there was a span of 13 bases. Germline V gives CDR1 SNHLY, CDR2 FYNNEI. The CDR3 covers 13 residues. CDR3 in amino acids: CASSSDTPYEQFF. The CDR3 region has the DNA TGTGCCAGCAGTTCCGACACACCTTATGAGCAGTTCTTC.

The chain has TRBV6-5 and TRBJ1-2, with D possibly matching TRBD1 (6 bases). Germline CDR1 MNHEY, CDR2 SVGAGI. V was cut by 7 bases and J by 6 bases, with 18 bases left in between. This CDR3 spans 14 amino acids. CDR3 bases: TGTGCCAGCACCTCATCCAGGGGTAGGGATGGCTACACCTTC. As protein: CASTSSRGRDGYTF.

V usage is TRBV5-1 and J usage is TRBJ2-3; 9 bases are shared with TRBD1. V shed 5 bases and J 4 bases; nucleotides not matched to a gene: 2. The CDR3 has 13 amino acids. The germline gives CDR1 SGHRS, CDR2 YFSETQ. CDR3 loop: CASRQGAADTQYF. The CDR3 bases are TGCGCCAGCAGACAGGGGGCCGCAGATACGCAGTATTTT.

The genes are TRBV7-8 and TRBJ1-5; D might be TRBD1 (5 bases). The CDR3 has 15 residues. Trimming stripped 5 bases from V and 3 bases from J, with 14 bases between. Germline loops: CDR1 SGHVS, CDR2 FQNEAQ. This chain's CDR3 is CASSPYDSYNQPQHF. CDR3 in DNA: TGTGCCAGCAGCCCCTATGACAGCTACAATCAGCCCCAGCATTTT.

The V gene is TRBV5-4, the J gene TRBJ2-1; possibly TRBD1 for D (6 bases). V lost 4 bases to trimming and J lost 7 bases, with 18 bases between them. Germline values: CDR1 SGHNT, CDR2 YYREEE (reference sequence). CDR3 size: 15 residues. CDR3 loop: CASSTPYGQWNEQFF. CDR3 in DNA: TGTGCCAGCAGCACTCCATATGGACAGTGGAATGAGCAGTTCTTC.

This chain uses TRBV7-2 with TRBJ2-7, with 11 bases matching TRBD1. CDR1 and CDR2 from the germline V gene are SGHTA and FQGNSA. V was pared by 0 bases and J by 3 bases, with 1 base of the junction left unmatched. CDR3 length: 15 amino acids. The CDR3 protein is CASSLAGTGGYEQYF. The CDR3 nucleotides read TGTGCCAGCAGCTTAGCGGGGACAGGGGGCTACGAGCAGTACTTC.

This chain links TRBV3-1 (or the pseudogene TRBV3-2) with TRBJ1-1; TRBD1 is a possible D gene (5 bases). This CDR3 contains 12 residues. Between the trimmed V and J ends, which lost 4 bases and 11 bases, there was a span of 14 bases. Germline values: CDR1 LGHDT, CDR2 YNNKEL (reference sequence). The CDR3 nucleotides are TGTGCCAGCAGCCGAGCAGGGCTGGGGGCTTTCTTT. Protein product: CASSRAGLGAFF.